Here is one T cell receptor beta chain with its context. The antigen is not known. The data are from a study of CD8 T cells in ankylosing spondylitis. Study-wide results and limits: Typical of ankylosing spondylitis blood, it appeared, was a TCR beta motif of eight highly homologous variants. Reports say disease-linked clones showed up significantly more in matched ankylosing spondylitis synovial fluid.

Germline CDR1 is LNHDA and CDR2 is SQIVND (reference sequence). The CDR3 is made up of 14 amino acids. Losses at the gene ends were 8 bases for V and 2 bases for J; bases not matched to a gene: 7. Quantitative 5'-RACE with molecular barcodes generated TCR beta libraries. TCRdb reprocessed the 5' RACE reads with MiXCR, giving one entry per CDR3 protein. The sample carries around 480,000 distinct CDR3 sequences, roughly a sixth recorded once. The chain uses TRBV19 and TRBJ2-3; 7 bases match TRBD2. This clonotype originated in a male donor with ankylosing spondylitis. The sequenced sample was blood, either unsorted or a sorted T cell fraction (not recorded which). The CDR3 is CASRKRDPTDTQYF. The CDR3 nucleotides are TGTGCCAGTCGTAAGCGGGATCCCACAGATACGCAGTATTTT.